This TCR beta chain emerged from a study of T-cell memory formation after mild COVID-19. The CDR3 length is 15 residues. CDR1 is SGHRS, CDR2 YFSETQ, per germline. Trimming took off 6 bases at V and 2 bases at J, with 12 bases between the two ends. TCRdb analysed the 5' RACE reads with MiXCR anew, one entry per CDR3 protein. The profile shows approximately 240,000 distinct CDR3 sequences, around 15% of them singletons. Ten or more counts support this clonotype. This rearrangement joins TRBV5-1 to TRBJ2-6; D perhaps matches TRBD2 (5 bases). Sequencing was performed on PBMCs or a T cell subset sorted from them (not recorded which). This TCR was recovered from a young man who had mild COVID-19 (a few samples of this study predate the infection). Cell type and time point are not known. In DNA, the CDR3 is TGCGCCAGCAACGACGGGAACGCTGGGGCCAACGTCCTGACTTTC. Residues: CASNDGNAGANVLTF.